This T cell receptor (beta chain) was recorded in a study of shared clonotypes between healthy human individuals. The assay was immunoSEQ multiplex PCR, and TCRdb's table has in-frame clones only and misses some. The top ten clones hold 1.2% to 1.5% of a sample with over a million clones, 65% to 80% of them seen once. The receptor comes from a man younger than 30 in good health. The sample taken for sequencing was memory CD4+ T cells sorted from blood. As to subset: CD45RA-negative fraction.

This chain's CDR3 is CASSKGGSVRRGEQYF. CDR3 coding DNA: TGTGCCAGCAGCAAGGGGGGGTCAGTCAGGAGAGGCGAGCAGTACTTC. This sequence joins TRBV7-2 and TRBJ2-7; D perhaps matches TRBD2 (7 bases). The CDR3 runs to 16 residues. The V gene's germline CDR1 is SGHTA and CDR2 FQGNSA. With 5 bases removed from V and 6 bases from J, the gap between germline ends came to 23 bases.